This T cell receptor beta chain was sequenced in a study of T cell responses to AZD1222 COVID-19 vaccine. The CDR3 consists of 14 residues. V was cut by 0 bases and J by 5 bases, with 9 bases left in between. Germline CDR1 reads KGHDR; CDR2 reads SFDVKD. Data came from immunoSEQ multiplex PCR; TCRdb stores just in-frame clones and leaves some out. The sample lists 100,000 to 150,000 clones, roughly nine tenths seen once, with 1.5% in the top ten. With regard to this clone: Its antigen is currently unknown.

Study-wide results and caveats: Clonal diversity was possibly underestimated; the donors were predominantly white British and more often female. Only a handful of people who got AZD1222 tested seropositive at baseline.

This TCR was recovered from an adult in good health. The rearrangement uses TRBV24-1 and TRBJ1-2; no definite D call. This material consisted of peripheral blood, taken on day 0 of AZD1222 vaccination. The CDR3 nucleotides read TGTGCCACCAGTGATTTGGGCATAGAATATGGCTACACCTTC. Protein product: CATSDLGIEYGYTF.